Below, 22 T cell receptor beta chains from the same sample are listed, as sequenced in a study of T cell responses to AZD1222 COVID-19 vaccine. TCRdb's copy holds only in-frame clones and misses some; the assay was immunoSEQ multiplex PCR. The sample holds roughly 140,000 clones, 90% to 95% seen once. This material consisted of peripheral blood, taken after recovery from COVID-19. The receptors shown here come from an adult who had recovered from COVID-19.

The V call is TRBV6-2 or TRBV6-3, the J call TRBJ1-5; 8 nucleotides match TRBD1. J was trimmed by 0 bases and V by 6 bases; bases with no gene match: 13. Germline values: CDR1 MNHEY, CDR2 SVGEGT. The CDR3 consists of 18 residues. For the CDR3, the DNA is TGTGCCAGCAGCCTGGACAGGGATCGATCCTATAGCAATCAGCCCCAGCATTTT. Protein sequence: CASSLDRDRSYSNQPQHF.

This clone was picked up one time. This rearrangement joins TRBV2 to TRBJ2-7, with no clear D. The germline V gene encodes CDR1 SNHLY and CDR2 FYNNEI. The CDR3 runs 14 residues. Trimming removed 6 bases from V and 2 bases from J, with 14 bases in between. The CDR3 is CASSALVNPYEQYF. In DNA form, the CDR3 reads TGTGCCAGCAGCGCCTTGGTGAATCCCTACGAGCAGTACTTC.

This clone was counted a single time. The V gene is TRBV27, the J gene TRBJ1-1; unclear D gene. The germline V gene has CDR1 MNHEY and CDR2 SMNVEV (reference sequence). V gave up 3 bases and J gave up 0 bases, with 8 bases separating them. CDR3 length: 14 amino acids. DNA of the CDR3: TGTGCCAGCAGTTTGAACAGCTTGAACACTGAAGCTTTCTTT. The encoded protein is CASSLNSLNTEAFF.

The J gene is TRBJ2-7, the V gene TRBV5-1, with D possibly TRBD2 on 5 matching bases. CDR1 is SGHRS and CDR2 is YFSETQ in the germline V gene. The CDR3 is 13 residues long. The V and J ends lost 0 bases and 6 bases respectively, with 10 bases between them. The CDR3 coding sequence is TGCGCCAGCAGCTTGGGGGTCGAGGGCGAGCAGTACTTC. Translation gives CASSLGVEGEQYF.

J is TRBJ2-7 and V is TRBV28; D possibly corresponds to TRBD2 (6 bases). The V and J ends lost 2 bases and 4 bases respectively, with 6 bases between them. CDR1 MDHEN and CDR2 SYDVKM come from the germline V gene. This CDR3 contains 12 residues. The CDR3 nucleotides read TGTGCCAGCAGTTTAGGAGGGTACGAGCAGTACTTC. Residues: CASSLGGYEQYF.

V usage is TRBV24-1 and J usage is TRBJ2-1, with D tentatively TRBD1 (5 bases). Trimming removed 0 bases from V and 5 bases from J, with 7 bases in between. Germline CDR1 is KGHDR and CDR2 is SFDVKD. CDR3 length: 14 amino acids. The CDR3 is CATSDLGADNEQFF. The CDR3 DNA sequence: TGTGCCACCAGTGATTTGGGGGCAGACAATGAGCAGTTCTTC.

The CDR3 reads CASRLLTGLNEKLFF. The CDR3 nucleotides read TGTGCCAGCAGACTATTGACAGGGCTTAATGAAAAACTGTTTTTT. The chain employs TRBV2 and TRBJ1-4; 7 bases match TRBD1. The ends lost 6 bases at V and 4 bases at J; junction bases unmatched: 8. This CDR3 is 15 amino acids long. Germline V CDR1 and CDR2: SNHLY, FYNNEI.

The chain joins TRBV28 to TRBJ1-6; D gene ambiguous. CDR3 length equals 10 residues. Germline lookup yields CDR1 MDHEN and CDR2 SYDVKM. The DNA of the CDR3 is TGTGCTTGCGGGAATTCACCCCTCCACTTT. Its translation: CACGNSPLHF.

V is TRBV5-6 and J is TRBJ2-5; TRBD1 or TRBD2 may be the D gene (5 bases each). V was trimmed by 3 bases and J by 4 bases, leaving 13 bases between them. CDR1 is SGHDT and CDR2 is YYEEEE in the germline V gene. The CDR3 runs to 14 residues. The CDR3, as DNA: TGTGCCAGCAGCTCCGGATTGAGGGGAGAGACCCAGTACTTC. It codes for CASSSGLRGETQYF.

The chain employs TRBV29-1 and TRBJ2-7, with D perhaps matching TRBD2 (6 bases). V was trimmed by 6 bases and J by 2 bases, leaving 29 bases between them. CDR1 is SQVTM and CDR2 is ANQGSEA in the germline V gene. This CDR3 region has 18 residues. CDR3 loop: CSVVTPFSGLVTAYEQYF. As DNA, the CDR3 is TGCAGCGTCGTGACCCCCTTCTCGGGACTCGTAACTGCCTACGAGCAGTACTTC.

The V and J genes are TRBV10-2 and TRBJ2-7; D is tentatively TRBD1 or TRBD2 (5 bases each). The CDR3 covers 20 residues. Trimming stripped 0 bases from V and 1 base from J, with 25 bases between. Germline lookup yields CDR1 WSHSY and CDR2 SAAADI. The CDR3 loop reads CASSESRPGPSHLYSYEQYF. The CDR3 DNA is TGCGCCAGCAGTGAGTCGAGGCCGGGACCCTCCCACCTCTATTCCTACGAGCAGTACTTC.

The rearrangement uses TRBV18 and TRBJ2-7; D uncertain. The V and J ends lost 0 bases and 7 bases respectively, with 25 bases between them. CDR1 is KGHSH, CDR2 LQKENI, per germline. The CDR3 has 18 residues. The CDR3: CASSPPGLRSPDWGEQYF. The CDR3, as DNA: TGTGCCAGCTCACCACCGGGCTTACGGTCCCCGGATTGGGGAGAGCAGTACTTC.

This clone was detected only once. This rearrangement joins TRBV6-5 to TRBJ1-2, with D unclear. Trimming cost V 7 bases and J 4 bases, with 7 bases left between them. The germline gives CDR1 MNHEY, CDR2 SVGAGI. CDR3 size: 11 residues. The CDR3 loop is CASTGAYGYTF. DNA of the CDR3: TGTGCCAGCACCGGAGCCTATGGCTACACCTTC.

The chain has TRBV5-1 and TRBJ1-1; 9 bases fit TRBD1. The germline CDR1 and CDR2 sequences are SGHRS and YFSETQ. Germline trimming cut 4 bases from V and 5 bases from J; bases unmatched to any gene: 9. The CDR3 has 15 residues. Here the CDR3 DNA reads TGCGCCAGCAGCGCAGGGACAGGGTCGAGGACTGAAGCTTTCTTT. Amino acids: CASSAGTGSRTEAFF. The full variable domain, its missing parts supplied by reference TRBV5-1 and TRBJ1-1, is KAGVTQTPRYLIKTRGQQVTLSCSPISGHRSVSWYQQTPGQGLQFLFEYFSETQRNKGNFPGRFSGRQFSNSRSEMNVSTLELGDSALYLCASSAGTGSRTEAFFGQGTRLTVV.

The J gene is TRBJ1-5, the V gene TRBV15; 7 bases line up with TRBD1. The CDR3 consists of 14 residues. The V gene end was trimmed by 2 bases and the J gene end by 4 bases; junction bases not matched to a gene: 2. The germline gives CDR1 LNHNV, CDR2 YYDKDF (reference sequence). The CDR3 loop reads CATSRTTGNQPQHF. In DNA, the CDR3 is TGTGCCACCAGCAGAACGACAGGGAATCAGCCCCAGCATTTT.

This rearrangement joins TRBV7-3 to TRBJ2-3; TRBD2 aligns across 9 bases. After removal of 5 bases from V and 0 bases from J, the junction contained 3 bases not matched to a gene. Germline loops: CDR1 SGHTA, CDR2 FQGTGA. The CDR3 is made up of 15 amino acids. This CDR3 is CASSRTSVSTDTQYF. The CDR3 DNA reads TGTGCCAGCAGCAGGACTAGCGTTAGCACAGATACGCAGTATTTT.

V gene TRBV2 combines with J gene TRBJ1-2, with no clear D. The CDR3 runs to 14 residues. Germline CDR1 reads SNHLY; CDR2 reads FYNNEI. V was pared by 4 bases and J by 4 bases, with 13 bases between. The CDR3 sequence: CASSGPLGGYGYTF. Written as DNA, the CDR3 is TGTGCCAGCAGTGGGCCATTGGGAGGCTATGGCTACACCTTC. The variable domain in full, with the rest retrieved from reference TRBV2 and TRBJ1-2, is EPEVTQTPSHQVTQMGQEVILRCVPISNHLYFYWYRQILGQKVEFLVSFYNNEISEKSEIFDDQFSVERPDGSNFTLKIRSTKLEDSAMYFCASSGPLGGYGYTFGSGTRLTVV.

The V and J genes are TRBV7-9 and TRBJ2-2, with TRBD1 matching over 7 bases. With 5 bases clipped from V and 6 bases from J, the junction kept 6 bases outside the gene matches. The V gene's germline CDR1 is SEHNR and CDR2 FQNEAQ (reference sequence). CDR3 length equals 14 residues. CDR3 in DNA: TGTGCCAGCAGCCAAAACAGGGGACCCGGGGAGCTGTTTTTT. This gives the protein CASSQNRGPGELFF.

The chain combines TRBV28 with TRBJ2-1; TRBD2 matches 13 bases. With V trimmed by 9 bases and J by 5 bases, 7 bases remained unmatched. Germline lookup yields CDR1 MDHEN and CDR2 SYDVKM. The CDR3 extends over 15 amino acids. The CDR3 here is CASFGGLAGNNEQFF. The CDR3 DNA is TGTGCCAGTTTTGGGGGACTAGCGGGGAACAATGAGCAGTTCTTC.

The J gene is TRBJ1-5, the V gene TRBV6-6; 7 nucleotides line up with TRBD1. Per the germline V gene, CDR1 is MNHNY and CDR2 is SVGAGI (reference sequence). V lost 8 bases, J lost 1 base, and 11 bases stayed unmatched. The CDR3 has 16 amino acids. The CDR3 DNA reads as TGTGCCAGCGGATTAGAGGCAGGGGGGAGCAATCAGCCCCAGCATTTT. It yields the protein CASGLEAGGSNQPQHF.

V and J are TRBV18 and TRBJ1-5; tentatively, D is TRBD1 (5 bases). Germline CDR1 reads KGHSH; CDR2 reads LQKENI. The CDR3 is made up of 16 amino acids. V gave up 0 bases and J gave up 3 bases, with 12 bases separating them. CDR3 in amino acids: CASSPPKRGDNQPQHF. CDR3 nucleotides: TGTGCCAGCTCACCACCGAAACGGGGGGACAATCAGCCCCAGCATTTT. The variable domain in full, completed from reference TRBV18 and TRBJ1-5, reads NAGVMQNPRHLVRRRGQEARLRCSPMKGHSHVYWYRQLPEEGLKFMVYLQKENIIDESGMPKERFSAEFPKEGPSILRIQQVVRGDSAAYFCASSPPKRGDNQPQHFGDGTRLSIL.

The chain joins TRBV10-3 to TRBJ2-2, with 15 bases matching TRBD2. The CDR3 runs 17 residues. V shed 6 bases, J shed 5 bases, and the junction held 7 bases outside the gene matches. CDR1 is ENHRY, CDR2 SYGVKD, per germline. The CDR3 region is CAISPTGTSGGTGELFF. The CDR3 bases are TGTGCCATCAGCCCTACCGGGACTAGCGGGGGGACCGGGGAGCTGTTTTTT.